This T cell receptor (beta chain) derives from a study of T-cell reconstitution after alpha-beta-depleted transplantation in children. Unique molecular identifiers were incorporated into the prepared TCRbeta library. TCRdb analysed the PCR reads with MiXCR anew, one entry per CDR3 protein. The sample gives 330,000 or so distinct CDR3 sequences, 7.5% to 9% of which show up once; 9.1% is in the top ten. V lost 4 bases to trimming and J lost 4 bases, with 14 bases between them. CDR1 is SGHRS, CDR2 YFSETQ, per germline. The CDR3 is made up of 15 amino acids. This clonotype showed up many times. Its antigen is currently unknown. Study observations and caveats: Certain patients had high TCRbeta diversity at day 60, and it came from recipient T cells and thymic progenitors that survived. Reports say that about two months after transplant, the alpha-beta T cells came out of several hundred graft clones that had expanded. Among T cells one year after transplant, newly produced cells accounted for most counts and diversity.

The chain has TRBV5-1 and TRBJ2-2; D remains ambiguous. The sequence came from a female patient under 10 years old who had a stem cell transplant for Fanconi anemia, so the T cells may come from the graft donor. Here the sequenced sample was peripheral blood, taken 360 days after TCRalphabeta/CD19-depleted stem cell transplant. The DNA for the CDR3 is TGCGCCAGCAGCCAGGACGCCCGAAGCACCGGGGAGCTGTTTTTT. Residues: CASSQDARSTGELFF.